This T cell receptor (beta chain) was found in a study of T cells after yellow fever vaccination. MiXCR was run by TCRdb on the 5' RACE reads, yielding one entry per CDR3 protein. The sample lists 450,000 to 650,000 distinct CDR3 sequences, around a fifth seen once, with less than 20% in the top ten. General study findings and limits: The study found a weaker secondary response that peaked faster, day 5 versus 15. After the booster, around 95% of CD4 and roughly nine tenths of CD8 primary-response clones were re-detected.

The CDR3 is 14 amino acids. With V trimmed by 4 bases and J by 3 bases, 5 bases remained unmatched. Looked up from germline, CDR1 is GTSNPN and CDR2 is SVGIG (reference sequence). Notes on this clonotype: What it binds is not known.

Here the sequenced sample was PBMCs, taken roughly 20 days after the first yellow fever vaccination. This receptor was taken from a man aged 18 to 29 who received the YFV17D yellow fever vaccine. The rearrangement links TRBV30 to TRBJ2-7; 11 bases fit TRBD2. DNA of the CDR3: TGTGCCTGGAAAACTAGCGGGGGATTCTACGAGCAGTACTTC. It yields the protein CAWKTSGGFYEQYF.